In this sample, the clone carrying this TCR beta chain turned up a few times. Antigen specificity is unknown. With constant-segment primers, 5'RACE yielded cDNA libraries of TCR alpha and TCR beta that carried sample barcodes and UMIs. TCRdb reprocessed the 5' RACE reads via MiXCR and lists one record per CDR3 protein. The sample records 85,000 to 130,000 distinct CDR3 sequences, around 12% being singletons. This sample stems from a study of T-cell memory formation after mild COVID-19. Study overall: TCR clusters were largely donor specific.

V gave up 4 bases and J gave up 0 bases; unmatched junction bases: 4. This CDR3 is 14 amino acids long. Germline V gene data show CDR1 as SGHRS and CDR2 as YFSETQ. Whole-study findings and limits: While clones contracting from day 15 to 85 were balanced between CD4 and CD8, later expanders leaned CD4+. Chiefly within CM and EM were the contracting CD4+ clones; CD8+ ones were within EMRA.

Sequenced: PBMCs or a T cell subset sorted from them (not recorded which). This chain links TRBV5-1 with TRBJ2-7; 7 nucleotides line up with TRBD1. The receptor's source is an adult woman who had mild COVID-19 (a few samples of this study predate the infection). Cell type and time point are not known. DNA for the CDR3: TGCGCCAGCAGCGGAAGGGACAGCTCCTACGAGCAGTACTTC. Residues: CASSGRDSSYEQYF. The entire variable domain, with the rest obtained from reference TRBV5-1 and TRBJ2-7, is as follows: KAGVTQTPRYLIKTRGQQVTLSCSPISGHRSVSWYQQTPGQGLQFLFEYFSETQRNKGNFPGRFSGRQFSNSRSEMNVSTLELGDSALYLCASSGRDSSYEQYFGPGTRLTVT.